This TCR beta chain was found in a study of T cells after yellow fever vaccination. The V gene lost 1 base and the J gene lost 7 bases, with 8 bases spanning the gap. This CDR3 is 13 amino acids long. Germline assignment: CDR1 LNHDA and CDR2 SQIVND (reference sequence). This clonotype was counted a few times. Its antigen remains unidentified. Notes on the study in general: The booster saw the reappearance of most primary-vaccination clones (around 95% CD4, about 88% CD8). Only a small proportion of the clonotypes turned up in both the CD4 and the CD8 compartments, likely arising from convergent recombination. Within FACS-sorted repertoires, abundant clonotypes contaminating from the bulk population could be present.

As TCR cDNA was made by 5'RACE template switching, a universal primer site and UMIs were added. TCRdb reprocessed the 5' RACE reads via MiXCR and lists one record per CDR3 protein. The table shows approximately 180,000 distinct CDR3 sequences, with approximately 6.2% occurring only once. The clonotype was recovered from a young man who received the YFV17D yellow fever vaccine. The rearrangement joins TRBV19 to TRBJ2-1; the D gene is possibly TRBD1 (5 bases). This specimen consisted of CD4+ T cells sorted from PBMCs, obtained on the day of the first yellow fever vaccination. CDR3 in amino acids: CASSIGPGNEQFF. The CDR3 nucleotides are TGTGCCAGTAGTATAGGGCCAGGGAATGAGCAGTTCTTC.